This TCR beta chain stems from a study of CD8+ T cells in alopecia areata. This clone came up a few times. Noted treatment: oral pan-JAK inhibitor, 5-10 mg twice daily. V lost 0 bases and J 5 bases, leaving 9 bases between the germline ends. Germline lookup yields CDR1 PRHDT and CDR2 FYEKMQ (reference sequence). The CDR3 runs to 14 residues. Once RNA had been extracted, it was reverse transcribed into cDNA to act as the sequencing template. Data came from immunoSEQ multiplex PCR; TCRdb stores just in-frame clones and leaves some out. This sample carries 180,000 or so clones, approximately 53% of them seen once, and the ten largest clones take 11%.

This chain joins TRBV13 and TRBJ2-3; D ambiguous. The sequenced sample was CD8+ T cells sorted from blood, obtained at week 24, from a patient treated with tofacitinib. The source is a human donor with alopecia areata. The CDR3 loop is CASSLGRQRDTQYF. The CDR3 nucleotides are TGTGCCAGCAGCTTAGGCCGGCAGCGAGATACGCAGTATTTT.